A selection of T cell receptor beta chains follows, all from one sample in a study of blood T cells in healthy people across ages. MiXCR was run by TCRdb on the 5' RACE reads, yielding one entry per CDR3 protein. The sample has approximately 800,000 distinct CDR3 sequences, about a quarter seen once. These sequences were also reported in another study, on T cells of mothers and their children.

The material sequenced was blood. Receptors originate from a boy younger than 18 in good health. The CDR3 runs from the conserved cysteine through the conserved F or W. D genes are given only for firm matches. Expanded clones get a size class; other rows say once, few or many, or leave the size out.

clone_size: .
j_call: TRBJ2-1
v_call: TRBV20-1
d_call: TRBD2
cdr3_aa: CSARAGLAKNEQFF
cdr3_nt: TGCAGTGCCCGAGCGGGACTAGCGAAGAATGAGCAGTTCTTC

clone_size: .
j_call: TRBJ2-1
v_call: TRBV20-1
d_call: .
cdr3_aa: CSARTGSGNEQFF
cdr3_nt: TGCAGTGCTAGAACGGGTTCTGGGAATGAGCAGTTCTTC

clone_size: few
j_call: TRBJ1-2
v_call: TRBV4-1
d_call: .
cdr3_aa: CASSHAGTRGRGYTF
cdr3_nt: TGCGCCAGCAGCCATGCCGGGACACGCGGTAGAGGCTACACCTTC

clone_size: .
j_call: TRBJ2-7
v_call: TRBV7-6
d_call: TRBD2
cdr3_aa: CASSLASGVSYEQYF
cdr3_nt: TGTGCCAGCAGCTTAGCTAGCGGGGTATCCTACGAGCAGTACTTC

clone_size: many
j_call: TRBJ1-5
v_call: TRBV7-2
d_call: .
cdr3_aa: CASSPRGGDSNQPQHF
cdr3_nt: TGTGCCAGCAGCCCCCGGGGGGGGGATAGCAATCAGCCCCAGCATTTT

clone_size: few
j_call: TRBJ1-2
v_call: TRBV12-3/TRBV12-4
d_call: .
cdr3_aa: CASSRVVWYGYTF
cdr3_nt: TGTGCCAGCAGCAGGGTCGTGTGGTATGGCTACACCTTC

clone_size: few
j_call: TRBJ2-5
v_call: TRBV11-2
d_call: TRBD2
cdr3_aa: CASSWLAGGQETQYF
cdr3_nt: TGTGCCAGCAGCTGGTTAGCGGGTGGTCAAGAGACCCAGTACTTC

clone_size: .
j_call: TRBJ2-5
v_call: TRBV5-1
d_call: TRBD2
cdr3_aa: CASSLGTSGSQETQYF
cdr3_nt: TGCGCCAGCAGCCTGGGGACTAGCGGCTCCCAAGAGACCCAGTACTTC

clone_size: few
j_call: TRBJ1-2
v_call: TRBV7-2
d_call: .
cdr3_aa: CASSSGPTANYGYTF
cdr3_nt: TGTGCCAGCAGCTCAGGACCGACTGCTAACTATGGCTACACCTTC

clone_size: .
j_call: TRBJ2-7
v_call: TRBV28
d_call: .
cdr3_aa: CASSSYWNNYEQYF
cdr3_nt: TGTGCCAGCAGTTCTTACTGGAACAATTACGAGCAGTACTTC

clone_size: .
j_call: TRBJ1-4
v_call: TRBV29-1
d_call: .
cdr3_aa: CSVEERDRGNEKLFF
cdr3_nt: TGCAGCGTTGAAGAACGGGATCGGGGTAATGAAAAACTGTTTTTT

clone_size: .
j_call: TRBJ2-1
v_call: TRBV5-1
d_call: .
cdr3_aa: CASSLGAHLDNEQFF
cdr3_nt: TGCGCCAGCAGCTTGGGGGCTCACTTGGACAATGAGCAGTTCTTC

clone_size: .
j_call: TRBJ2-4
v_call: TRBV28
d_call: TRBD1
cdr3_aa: CASSSTGATAKNIQYF
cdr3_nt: TGTGCCAGCAGTTCCACAGGGGCTACCGCCAAAAACATTCAGTACTTC

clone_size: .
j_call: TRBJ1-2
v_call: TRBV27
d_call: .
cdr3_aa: CASSRLLPGDSYYGYTF
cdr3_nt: TGTGCCAGCAGTAGACTTCTCCCAGGGGATAGTTACTATGGCTACACCTTC

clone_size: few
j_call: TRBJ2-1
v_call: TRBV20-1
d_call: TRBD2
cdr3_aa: CSARTSGRYNEQFF
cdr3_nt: TGCAGTGCTCGGACTAGCGGACGTTACAATGAGCAGTTCTTC

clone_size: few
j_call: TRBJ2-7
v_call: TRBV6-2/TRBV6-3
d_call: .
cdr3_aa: CASSYINGYYEQYF
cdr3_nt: TGTGCCAGCAGTTACATCAACGGCTACTACGAGCAGTACTTC

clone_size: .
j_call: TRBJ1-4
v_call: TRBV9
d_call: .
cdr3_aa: CASSVANTGREKLFF
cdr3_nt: TGTGCCAGCAGCGTAGCTAACACAGGGCGGGAAAAACTGTTTTTT

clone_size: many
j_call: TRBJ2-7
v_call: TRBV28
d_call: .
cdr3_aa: CASSRDTLNEQYF
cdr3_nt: TGTGCCAGCAGTCGGGACACTTTGAACGAGCAGTACTTC

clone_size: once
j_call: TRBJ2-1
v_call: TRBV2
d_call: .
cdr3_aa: CASKNNEQFF
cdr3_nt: TGTGCCAGCAAGAACAATGAGCAGTTCTTC

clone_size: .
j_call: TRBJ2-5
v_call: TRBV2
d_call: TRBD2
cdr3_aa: CASRDSGGRETQYF
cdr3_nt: TGTGCCAGCCGAGATAGCGGGGGTCGAGAGACCCAGTACTTC

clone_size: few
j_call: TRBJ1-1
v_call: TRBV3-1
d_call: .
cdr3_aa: CASSGITNRAEDTEAFF
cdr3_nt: TGTGCCAGCAGCGGAATAACGAACAGGGCGGAGGACACTGAAGCTTTCTTT

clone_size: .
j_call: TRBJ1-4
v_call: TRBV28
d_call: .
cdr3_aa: CASSLDVPGGTNEKLFF
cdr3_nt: TGTGCCAGCAGTTTGGATGTGCCCGGGGGCACTAATGAAAAACTGTTTTTT

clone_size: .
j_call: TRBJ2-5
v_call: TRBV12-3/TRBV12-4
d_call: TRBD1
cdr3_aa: CASSLARGTGVFVQYF
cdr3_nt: TGTGCCAGCAGTTTAGCGCGGGGGACAGGGGTGTTTGTACAGTACTTC

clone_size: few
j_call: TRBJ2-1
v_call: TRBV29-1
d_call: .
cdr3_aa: CSVERERFFYNEQFF
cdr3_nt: TGCAGCGTTGAGAGGGAGCGCTTCTTCTACAATGAGCAGTTCTTC

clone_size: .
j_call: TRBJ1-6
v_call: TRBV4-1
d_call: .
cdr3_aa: CASSQDFSRLIYNSPLHF
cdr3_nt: TGCGCCAGCAGCCAAGATTTTTCCAGGCTAATCTATAATTCACCCCTCCACTTT